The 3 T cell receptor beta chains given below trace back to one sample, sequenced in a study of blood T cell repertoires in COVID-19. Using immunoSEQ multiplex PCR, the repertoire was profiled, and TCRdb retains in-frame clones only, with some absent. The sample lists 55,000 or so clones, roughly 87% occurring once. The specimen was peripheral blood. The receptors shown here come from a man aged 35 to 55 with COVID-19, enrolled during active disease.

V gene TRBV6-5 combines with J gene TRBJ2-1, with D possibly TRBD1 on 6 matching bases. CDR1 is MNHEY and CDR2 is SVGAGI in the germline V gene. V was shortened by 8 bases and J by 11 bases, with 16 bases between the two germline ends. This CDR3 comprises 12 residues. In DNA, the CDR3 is TGTGCCAGCGGACAGCTCTGGGAGAAGCAGTTCTTC. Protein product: CASGQLWEKQFF.

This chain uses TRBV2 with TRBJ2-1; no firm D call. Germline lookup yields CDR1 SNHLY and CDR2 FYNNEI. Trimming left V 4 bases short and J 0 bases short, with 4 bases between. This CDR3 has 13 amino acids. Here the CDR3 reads CASSVGSYNEQFF. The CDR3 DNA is TGTGCCAGCAGTGTCGGCTCCTACAATGAGCAGTTCTTC. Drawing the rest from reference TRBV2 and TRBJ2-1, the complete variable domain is EPEVTQTPSHQVTQMGQEVILRCVPISNHLYFYWYRQILGQKVEFLVSFYNNEISEKSEIFDDQFSVERPDGSNFTLKIRSTKLEDSAMYFCASSVGSYNEQFFGPGTRLTVL.

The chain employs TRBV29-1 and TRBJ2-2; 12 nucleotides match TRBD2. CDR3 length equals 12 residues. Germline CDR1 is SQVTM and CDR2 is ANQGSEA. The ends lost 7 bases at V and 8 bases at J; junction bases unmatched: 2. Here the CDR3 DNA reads TGCAGCGGGCTAGCGGGAGGGGGGGAGCTGTTTTTT. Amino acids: CSGLAGGGELFF.